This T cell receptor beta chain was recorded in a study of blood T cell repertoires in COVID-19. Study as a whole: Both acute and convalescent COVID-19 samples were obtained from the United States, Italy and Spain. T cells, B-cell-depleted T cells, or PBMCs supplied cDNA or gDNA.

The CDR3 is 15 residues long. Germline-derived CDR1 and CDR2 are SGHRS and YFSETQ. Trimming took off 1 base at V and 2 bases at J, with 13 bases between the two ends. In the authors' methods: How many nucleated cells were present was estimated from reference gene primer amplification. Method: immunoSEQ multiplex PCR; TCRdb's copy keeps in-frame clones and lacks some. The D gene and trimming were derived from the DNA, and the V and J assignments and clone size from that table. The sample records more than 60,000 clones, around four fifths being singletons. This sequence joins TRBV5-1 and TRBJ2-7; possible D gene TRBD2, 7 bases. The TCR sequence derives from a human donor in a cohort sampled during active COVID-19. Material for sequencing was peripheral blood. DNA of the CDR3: TGCGCCAGCAGCTTGTGGGCGGGGGACACCTACGAGCAGTACTTC. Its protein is CASSLWAGDTYEQYF.